This T cell receptor beta chain was recorded in a study of blood T cell repertoires in COVID-19. Study-level information: Samples of COVID-19 (acute and convalescent) were obtained from the United States, Italy and Spain. PBMCs, B-cell-depleted T cells, or T cells provided the cDNA or gDNA that made up the material.

Original data processing: Estimation of nucleated cell counts relied on the amplification of reference gene primers. Profiling relied on immunoSEQ multiplex PCR, and the TCRdb table lists in-frame clones only, not all of them. V and J calls and clone size are given by that table; D and trimming were obtained from the DNA. The sample lists some 150,000 clones; 80% to 90% were seen once. The CDR3 covers 15 residues. V was shortened by 1 base and J by 6 bases, with 16 bases between the two germline ends. Looked up from germline, CDR1 is SGHRS and CDR2 is YFSETQ. This TCR was recovered from a woman in her 70s with COVID-19, enrolled during active disease. Sample: peripheral blood. The chain links TRBV5-1 to TRBJ1-1; TRBD1 might be the D (5 bases). The chain's CDR3 is CASSLRIRQGAEAFF. CDR3 nucleotide sequence: TGCGCCAGCAGCTTGAGGATTCGGCAGGGTGCTGAAGCTTTCTTT.